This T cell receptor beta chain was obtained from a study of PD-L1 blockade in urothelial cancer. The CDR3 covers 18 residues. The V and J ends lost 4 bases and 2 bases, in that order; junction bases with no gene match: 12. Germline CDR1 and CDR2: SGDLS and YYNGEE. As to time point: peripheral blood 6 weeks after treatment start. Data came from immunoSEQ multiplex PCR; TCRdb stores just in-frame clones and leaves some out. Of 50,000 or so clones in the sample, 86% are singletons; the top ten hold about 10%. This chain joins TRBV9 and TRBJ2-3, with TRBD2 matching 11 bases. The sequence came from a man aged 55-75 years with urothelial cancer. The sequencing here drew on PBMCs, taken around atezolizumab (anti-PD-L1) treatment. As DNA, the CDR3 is TGTGCCAGCAGCCAGAGACTAGCGGGGACCCAATTCACAGATACGCAGTATTTT. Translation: CASSQRLAGTQFTDTQYF.